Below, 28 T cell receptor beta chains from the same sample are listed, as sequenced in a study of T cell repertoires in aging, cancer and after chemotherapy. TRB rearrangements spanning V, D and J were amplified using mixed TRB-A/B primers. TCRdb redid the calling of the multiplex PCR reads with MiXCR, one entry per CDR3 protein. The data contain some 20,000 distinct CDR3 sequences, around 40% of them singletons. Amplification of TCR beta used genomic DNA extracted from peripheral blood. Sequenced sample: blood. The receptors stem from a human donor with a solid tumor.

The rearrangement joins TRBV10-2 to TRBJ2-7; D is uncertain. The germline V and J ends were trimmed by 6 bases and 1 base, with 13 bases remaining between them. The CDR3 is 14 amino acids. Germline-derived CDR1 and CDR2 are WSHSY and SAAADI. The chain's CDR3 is CASSPSGRSYEQYF. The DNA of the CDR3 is TGCGCCAGCAGCCCGAGTGGCAGGTCCTACGAGCAGTACTTC.

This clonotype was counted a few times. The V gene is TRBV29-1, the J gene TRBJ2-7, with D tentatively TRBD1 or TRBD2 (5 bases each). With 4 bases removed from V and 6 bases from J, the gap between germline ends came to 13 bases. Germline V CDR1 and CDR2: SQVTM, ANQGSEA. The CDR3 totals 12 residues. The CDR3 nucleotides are TGCAGCGTTGTGCCGGGACCCTCCGAGCAGTACTTC. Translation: CSVVPGPSEQYF.

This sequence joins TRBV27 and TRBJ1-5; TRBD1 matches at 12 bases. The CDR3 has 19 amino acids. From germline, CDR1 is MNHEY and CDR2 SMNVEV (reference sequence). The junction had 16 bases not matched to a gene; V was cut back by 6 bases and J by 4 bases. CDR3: CASRPHGTGGGRGNQPQHF. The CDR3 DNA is TGTGCCAGCAGGCCACACGGGACAGGGGGCGGGAGAGGGAATCAGCCCCAGCATTTT.

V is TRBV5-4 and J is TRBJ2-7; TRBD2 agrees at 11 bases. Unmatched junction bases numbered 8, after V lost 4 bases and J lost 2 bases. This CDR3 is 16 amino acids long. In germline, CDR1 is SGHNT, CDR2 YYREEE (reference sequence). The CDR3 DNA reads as TGTGCCAGCAGCCCCGTTAGCGGGAGGGCTACCTACGAGCAGTACTTC. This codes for CASSPVSGRATYEQYF.

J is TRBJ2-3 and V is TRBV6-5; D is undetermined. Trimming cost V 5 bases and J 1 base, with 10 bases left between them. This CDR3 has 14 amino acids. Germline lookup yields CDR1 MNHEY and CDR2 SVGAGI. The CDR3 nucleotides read TGTGCCAGCAGTGACCTACGAGGCACAGATACGCAGTATTTT. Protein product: CASSDLRGTDTQYF.

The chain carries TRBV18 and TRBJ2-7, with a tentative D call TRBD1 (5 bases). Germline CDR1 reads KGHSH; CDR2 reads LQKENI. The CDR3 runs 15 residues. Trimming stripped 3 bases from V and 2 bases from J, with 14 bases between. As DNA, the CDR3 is TGTGCCAGCTCACCGGGGCCGCTGCAAACCTACGAGCAGTACTTC. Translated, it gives CASSPGPLQTYEQYF.

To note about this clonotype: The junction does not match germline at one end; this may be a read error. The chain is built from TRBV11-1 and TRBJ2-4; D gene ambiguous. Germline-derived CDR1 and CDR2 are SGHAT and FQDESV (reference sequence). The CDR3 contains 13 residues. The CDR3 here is CASSLSRTNIKYF. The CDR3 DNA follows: TGTGCCAGCAGCTTATCCAGAACAAACATTAAGTACTTC.

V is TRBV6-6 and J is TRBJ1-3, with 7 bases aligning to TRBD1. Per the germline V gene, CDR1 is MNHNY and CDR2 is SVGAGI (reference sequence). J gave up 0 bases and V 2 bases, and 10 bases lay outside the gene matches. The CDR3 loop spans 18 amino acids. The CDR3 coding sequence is TGTGCCAGCAGTTACGGGGGACATAACAGGGGCTCTGGAAACACCATATATTTT. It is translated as CASSYGGHNRGSGNTIYF.

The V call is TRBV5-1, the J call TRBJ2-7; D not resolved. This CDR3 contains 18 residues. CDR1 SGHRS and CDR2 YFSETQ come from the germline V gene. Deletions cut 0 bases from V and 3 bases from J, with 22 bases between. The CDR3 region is CASSLAVSNKGSLYEQYF. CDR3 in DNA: TGCGCCAGCAGCTTGGCCGTTAGTAATAAGGGATCCCTCTACGAGCAGTACTTC. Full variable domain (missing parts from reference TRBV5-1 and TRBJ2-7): KAGVTQTPRYLIKTRGQQVTLSCSPISGHRSVSWYQQTPGQGLQFLFEYFSETQRNKGNFPGRFSGRQFSNSRSEMNVSTLELGDSALYLCASSLAVSNKGSLYEQYFGPGTRLTVT.

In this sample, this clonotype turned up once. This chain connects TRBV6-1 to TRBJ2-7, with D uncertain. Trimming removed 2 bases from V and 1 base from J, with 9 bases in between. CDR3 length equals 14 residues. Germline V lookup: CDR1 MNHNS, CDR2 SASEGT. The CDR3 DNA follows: TGTGCCAGCAGTGAATTCACTGTGTCCTACGAGCAGTACTTC. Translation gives CASSEFTVSYEQYF.

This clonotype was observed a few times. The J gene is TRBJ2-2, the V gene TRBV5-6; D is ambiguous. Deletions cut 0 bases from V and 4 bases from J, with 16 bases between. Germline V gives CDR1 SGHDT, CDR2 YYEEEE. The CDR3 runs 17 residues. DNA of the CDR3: TGTGCCAGCAGCTTGGACTATGGGTCTTTTGCCACCGGGGAGCTGTTTTTT. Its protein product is CASSLDYGSFATGELFF.

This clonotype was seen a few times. Here the CDR3 reads CASSFPGGSTDTQYF. As DNA, the CDR3 is TGTGCCAGCAGCTTCCCAGGGGGAAGCACAGATACGCAGTATTTT. The rearrangement joins TRBV5-4 to TRBJ2-3, with 7 nucleotides matching TRBD1. The CDR3 length is 15 residues. Germline CDR1 reads SGHNT; CDR2 reads YYREEE (reference sequence). The trim removed 2 bases at V and 0 bases at J, leaving 3 bases unmatched.

The CDR3 nucleotides read TGTGCCAGCAGCTTATTAGCACTCCTAAGGAACACCTTC. Residues: CASSLLALLRNTF. The genes are TRBV7-9 and TRBJ1-2; D ambiguous. Between the trimmed V and J ends, which lost 2 bases and 12 bases, there was a span of 16 bases. The CDR3 is made up of 13 amino acids. The germline CDR1 and CDR2 sequences are SEHNR and FQNEAQ (reference sequence).

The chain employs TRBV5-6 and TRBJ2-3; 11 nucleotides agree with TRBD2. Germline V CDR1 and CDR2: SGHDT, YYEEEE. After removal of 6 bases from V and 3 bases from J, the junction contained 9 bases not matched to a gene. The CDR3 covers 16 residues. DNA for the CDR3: TGTGCCAGCAAGCAACTAGCGGGAGTGTTGACAGATACGCAGTATTTT. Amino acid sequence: CASKQLAGVLTDTQYF.

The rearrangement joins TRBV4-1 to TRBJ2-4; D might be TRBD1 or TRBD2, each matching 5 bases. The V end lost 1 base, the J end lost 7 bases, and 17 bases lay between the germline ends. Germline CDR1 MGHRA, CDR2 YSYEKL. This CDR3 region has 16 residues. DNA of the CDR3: TGCGCCAGCAGCCAAGTCCATGCAGGGCGAGGGAACATTCAGTACTTC. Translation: CASSQVHAGRGNIQYF.

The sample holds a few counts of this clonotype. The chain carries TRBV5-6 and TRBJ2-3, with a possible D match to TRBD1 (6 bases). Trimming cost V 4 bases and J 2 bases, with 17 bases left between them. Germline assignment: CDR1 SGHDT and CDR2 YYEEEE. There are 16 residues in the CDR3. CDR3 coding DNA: TGTGCCAGCAGCCCCGGGACAAGTCCTAACACAGATACGCAGTATTTT. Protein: CASSPGTSPNTDTQYF.

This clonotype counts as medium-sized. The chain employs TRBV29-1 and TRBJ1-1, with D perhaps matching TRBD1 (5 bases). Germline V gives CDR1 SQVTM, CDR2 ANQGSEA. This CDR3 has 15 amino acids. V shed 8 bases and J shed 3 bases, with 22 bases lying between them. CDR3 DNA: TGCAGCACATGGCCGGGCCAGGGCCTAGACACTGAAGCTTTCTTT. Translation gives CSTWPGQGLDTEAFF.

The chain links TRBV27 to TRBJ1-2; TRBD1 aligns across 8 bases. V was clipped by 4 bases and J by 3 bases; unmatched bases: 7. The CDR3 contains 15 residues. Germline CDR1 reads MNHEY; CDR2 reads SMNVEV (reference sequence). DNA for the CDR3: TGTGCCAGCAGTTCACGACAGGGGATAGACTATGGCTACACCTTC. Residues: CASSSRQGIDYGYTF.

This CDR3 is CASKLASGVYEQYF. Written as DNA, the CDR3 is TGCGCCAGCAAATTGGCTAGCGGGGTCTACGAGCAGTACTTC. The chain uses TRBV5-1 and TRBJ2-7, with 9 bases that match TRBD2. This CDR3 spans 14 amino acids. Germline loops: CDR1 SGHRS, CDR2 YFSETQ. V trimming: 6 bases; J trimming: 3 bases; junction bases outside the gene matches: 7.

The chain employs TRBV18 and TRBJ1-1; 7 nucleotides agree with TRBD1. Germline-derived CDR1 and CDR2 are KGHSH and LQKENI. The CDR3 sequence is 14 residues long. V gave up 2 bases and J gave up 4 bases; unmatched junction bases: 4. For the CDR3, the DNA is TGTGCCAGCTCACCAAACGACAGGGCCACTGAAGCTTTCTTT. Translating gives CASSPNDRATEAFF.

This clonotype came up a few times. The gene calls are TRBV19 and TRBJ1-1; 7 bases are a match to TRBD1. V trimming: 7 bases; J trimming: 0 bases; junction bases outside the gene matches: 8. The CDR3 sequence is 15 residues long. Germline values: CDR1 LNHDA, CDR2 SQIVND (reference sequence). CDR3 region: CASIAMGQMNTEAFF. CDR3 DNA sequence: TGTGCCAGTATCGCGATGGGACAGATGAACACTGAAGCTTTCTTT.

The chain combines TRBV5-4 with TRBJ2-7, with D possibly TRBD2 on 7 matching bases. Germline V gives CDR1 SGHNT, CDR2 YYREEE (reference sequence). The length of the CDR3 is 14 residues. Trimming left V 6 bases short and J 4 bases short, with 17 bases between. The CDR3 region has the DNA TGTGCCAGCACCCGCGCGGGGAGGGGGTACGAGCAGTACTTC. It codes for CASTRAGRGYEQYF.

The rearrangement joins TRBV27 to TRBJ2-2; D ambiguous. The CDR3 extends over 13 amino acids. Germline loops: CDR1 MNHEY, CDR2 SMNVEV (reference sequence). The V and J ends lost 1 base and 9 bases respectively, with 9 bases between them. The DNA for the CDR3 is TGTGCCAGCAGTTTATGGGGTAGCTGGGAGCTGTTTTTT. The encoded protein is CASSLWGSWELFF.

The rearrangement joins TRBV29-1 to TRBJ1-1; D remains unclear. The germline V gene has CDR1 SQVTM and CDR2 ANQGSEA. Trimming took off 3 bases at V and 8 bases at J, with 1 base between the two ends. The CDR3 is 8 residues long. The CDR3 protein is CSVEEAFF. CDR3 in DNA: TGCAGCGTTGAGGAAGCTTTCTTT.

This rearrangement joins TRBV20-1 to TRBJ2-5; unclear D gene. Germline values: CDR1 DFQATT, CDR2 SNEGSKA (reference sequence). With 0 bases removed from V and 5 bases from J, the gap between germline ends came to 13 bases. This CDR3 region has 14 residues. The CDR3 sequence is CSARDWTAPETQYF. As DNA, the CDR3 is TGCAGTGCTAGAGATTGGACCGCACCCGAGACCCAGTACTTC.

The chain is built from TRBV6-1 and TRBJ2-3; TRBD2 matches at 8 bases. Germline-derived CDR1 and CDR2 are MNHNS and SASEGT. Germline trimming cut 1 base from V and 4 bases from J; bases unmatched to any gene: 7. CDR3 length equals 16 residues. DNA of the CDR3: TGTGCCAGCAGTGAAGACGGGGGGGGGGGGCCAGATACGCAGTATTTT. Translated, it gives CASSEDGGGGPDTQYF.

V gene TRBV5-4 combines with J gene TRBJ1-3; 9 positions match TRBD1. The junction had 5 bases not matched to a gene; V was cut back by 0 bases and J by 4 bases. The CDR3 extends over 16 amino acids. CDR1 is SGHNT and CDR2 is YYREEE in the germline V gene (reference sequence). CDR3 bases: TGTGCCAGCAGCTTGGGGGACAGGGCGGTCGGAAACACCATATATTTT. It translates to CASSLGDRAVGNTIYF.

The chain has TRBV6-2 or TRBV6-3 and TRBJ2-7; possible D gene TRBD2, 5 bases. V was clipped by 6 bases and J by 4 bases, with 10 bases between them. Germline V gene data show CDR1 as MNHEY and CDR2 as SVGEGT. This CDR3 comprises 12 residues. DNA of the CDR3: TGTGCCAGCAGCACGGACTCGTACGAGCAGTACTTC. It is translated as CASSTDSYEQYF.